Listed here are 15 T cell receptor beta chains from one sample, sequenced in a study of blood T cell repertoires in COVID-19. The data were produced by immunoSEQ multiplex PCR, yet TCRdb's version contains in-frame clones alone and is incomplete. The repertoire holds over 100,000 clones, around 89% seen once, with 4.3% in the top ten. Sequences were obtained from peripheral blood. These receptors all come from a man in his sixties with COVID-19, enrolled during active disease.

This clone was seen a handful of times. This chain connects TRBV5-1 to TRBJ1-2; 7 bases map to TRBD1. The CDR3 runs to 15 residues. From germline, CDR1 is SGHRS and CDR2 YFSETQ. V lost 1 base to trimming and J lost 7 bases; unmatched junction nucleotides: 10. The DNA of the CDR3 is TGCGCCAGCAGCTTGCATCGAACAGGGGTGGGTGGCTACACCTTC. As protein: CASSLHRTGVGGYTF.

The V call is TRBV10-3, the J call TRBJ2-1; D ambiguous. Germline V lookup: CDR1 ENHRY, CDR2 SYGVKD. This CDR3 spans 15 amino acids. The V end was cut by 6 bases, the J end by 6 bases, with 18 bases between. CDR3 DNA: TGTGCCATCAGCCTGTCCGGTGTTGAAAGCAATGAGCAGTTCTTC. It translates to CAISLSGVESNEQFF.

The chain has TRBV2 and TRBJ2-7; TRBD1 is a possible D gene (6 bases). The CDR3 has 14 residues. Germline loops: CDR1 SNHLY, CDR2 FYNNEI. V dropped 7 bases and J dropped 4 bases, with 17 bases sitting between them. Here the CDR3 DNA reads TGTGCCAGCATGAGAACAGGGAATCGATACGAGCAGTACTTC. It encodes CASMRTGNRYEQYF.

V gene TRBV5-4 combines with J gene TRBJ2-2; 9 nucleotides line up with TRBD2. CDR1 is SGHNT and CDR2 is YYREEE in the germline V gene (reference sequence). The CDR3 covers 19 residues. After removal of 0 bases from V and 4 bases from J, the junction contained 13 bases not matched to a gene. Here the CDR3 reads CASSLVTAGGLFATGELFF. CDR3 nucleotides: TGTGCCAGCAGCTTGGTTACAGCGGGGGGCCTTTTTGCCACCGGGGAGCTGTTTTTT.

The chain couples TRBV29-1 to TRBJ1-2, with 7 bases matching TRBD1. Germline V gives CDR1 SQVTM, CDR2 ANQGSEA. CDR3 length equals 14 residues. V gave up 4 bases and J gave up 4 bases; unmatched junction bases: 9. This CDR3 reads CSVVEGGLGYGYTF. The CDR3 DNA follows: TGCAGCGTTGTGGAAGGGGGCCTGGGCTATGGCTACACCTTC.

This chain joins TRBV6-5 and TRBJ2-7; D is perhaps TRBD1 (5 bases). The V gene's germline CDR1 is MNHEY and CDR2 SVGAGI. The CDR3 loop spans 14 amino acids. Trimming removed 6 bases at V and 0 bases at J, with 12 bases between. CDR3 amino acids: CASRIGAVSYEQYF. In DNA form, the CDR3 reads TGTGCCAGCAGAATAGGGGCGGTCTCCTACGAGCAGTACTTC.

This clone was observed once. The chain recombines TRBV5-1 with TRBJ1-2; D is ambiguous. Germline CDR1 reads SGHRS; CDR2 reads YFSETQ. This CDR3 comprises 14 residues. Trimming took 2 bases from V and 6 from J, leaving 14 bases between them. Written as DNA, the CDR3 is TGCGCCAGCAGCTTAAAACAGAGTGTGAATGGCTACACCTTC. As protein: CASSLKQSVNGYTF.

This sequence joins TRBV5-1 and TRBJ1-1, with 7 bases lining up with TRBD1. V gave up 2 bases and J gave up 3 bases; unmatched junction bases: 7. Germline CDR1 is SGHRS and CDR2 is YFSETQ. This CDR3 has 15 amino acids. CDR3 loop: CASSLAGGQDTEAFF. CDR3 nucleotides: TGCGCCAGCAGCTTAGCAGGGGGGCAGGACACTGAAGCTTTCTTT.

The chain combines TRBV2 with TRBJ1-1; 9 bases are a match to TRBD1. Looked up from germline, CDR1 is SNHLY and CDR2 is FYNNEI. This CDR3 is built from 14 residues. V lost 6 bases to trimming and J lost 4 bases; unmatched junction nucleotides: 6. The CDR3 DNA follows: TGTGCCAGCAGGCCCGGGACAGGGCCCACTGAAGCTTTCTTT. Translation gives CASRPGTGPTEAFF.

This chain connects TRBV27 to TRBJ2-7; D perhaps matches TRBD1 (5 bases). Germline loops: CDR1 MNHEY, CDR2 SMNVEV (reference sequence). Trimming removed 5 bases from V and 6 bases from J, with 8 bases in between. This CDR3 is built from 11 residues. This chain's CDR3 is CASSSQGEQYF. Here the CDR3 DNA reads TGTGCCAGCAGTAGTCAGGGCGAGCAGTACTTC.

The chain uses TRBV12-5 and TRBJ2-7, with D possibly TRBD2 on 5 matching bases. CDR1 and CDR2 from the germline V gene are LGHNT and FRNRAP. Trimming took 5 bases from V and 4 from J, leaving 12 bases between them. The CDR3 consists of 13 residues. In DNA form, the CDR3 reads TGTGCTAGTGGTACCTACCGGGGATACGAGCAGTACTTC. Residues: CASGTYRGYEQYF.

V gene TRBV4-2 combines with J gene TRBJ1-2, with 7 positions matching TRBD1. V was pared by 0 bases and J by 4 bases, with 8 bases of the junction left unmatched. This CDR3 is 16 amino acids long. The V gene's germline CDR1 is LGHNA and CDR2 YNFKEQ. Here the CDR3 reads CASSQDSPGGLYGYTF. DNA of the CDR3: TGTGCCAGCAGCCAAGATTCCCCAGGGGGGCTCTATGGCTACACCTTC.

CDR3 in amino acids: CASTGAPGVRTQYF. The CDR3 coding sequence is TGTGCCAGCACCGGAGCTCCGGGGGTAAGGACCCAGTACTTC. The genes are TRBV7-8 and TRBJ2-5, with D possibly TRBD2 on 6 matching bases. The CDR3 is made up of 14 amino acids. V was pared by 7 bases and J by 7 bases, with 19 bases between. Looked up from germline, CDR1 is SGHVS and CDR2 is FQNEAQ.

The CDR3 is CASSLASGIGQPQHF. The CDR3 DNA follows: TGCGCCAGCAGCTTGGCCTCAGGGATAGGTCAGCCCCAGCATTTT. The chain employs TRBV5-1 and TRBJ1-5, with D maybe TRBD1 (5 bases). This CDR3 comprises 15 residues. The germline V gene has CDR1 SGHRS and CDR2 YFSETQ. V was pared by 0 bases and J by 6 bases, with 13 bases between. Complete variable domain (other parts from reference TRBV5-1 and TRBJ1-5): KAGVTQTPRYLIKTRGQQVTLSCSPISGHRSVSWYQQTPGQGLQFLFEYFSETQRNKGNFPGRFSGRQFSNSRSEMNVSTLELGDSALYLCASSLASGIGQPQHFGDGTRLSIL.

V gene TRBV5-1 combines with J gene TRBJ1-6; TRBD1 aligns across 8 bases. The V gene's germline CDR1 is SGHRS and CDR2 YFSETQ. The CDR3 is 14 residues long. The ends lost 0 bases at V and 9 bases at J; junction bases unmatched: 2. The chain's CDR3 is CASSLADRVSPLHF. CDR3 sequence (DNA): TGCGCCAGCAGCTTGGCGGACAGGGTTTCACCCCTCCACTTT.